This T cell receptor beta chain was retrieved from a study of a mutant IDH1 vaccine in newly diagnosed glioma. Overall study: With temozolomide cycles, or 4-6 weeks after radiotherapy alone, vaccination was started. Before enrollment, the patients had been treated with radiotherapy alone, temozolomide alone, or both together. Most of them had received both.

To note about this clone: What it recognizes is unknown.

Time point given: week 35, safety follow-up. Mutant IDH1 20-mer peptide, at 300 ug, made up each vaccine dose, with topical imiquimod. Germline CDR1 reads SGHNT; CDR2 reads YENEEA. The CDR3 totals 13 residues. Trimming removed 5 bases from V and 7 bases from J, with 14 bases in between. Clones were sequenced by immunoSEQ multiplex PCR, and TCRdb holds only the in-frame ones, with some missing. This table has about 32,000 clones, about 80% appearing once. This specimen consisted of PBMCs, obtained from a glioma patient whose treatment included an IDH1 peptide vaccine. The J gene is TRBJ1-1, the V gene TRBV11-3, with a tentative D call TRBD1 (6 bases). The clonotype was recovered from a woman in her thirties or forties with glioma. CDR3 nucleotides: TGTGCCAGCAGCCAGGGACAAAGAGGTGAAGCTTTCTTT. It specifies CASSQGQRGEAFF.